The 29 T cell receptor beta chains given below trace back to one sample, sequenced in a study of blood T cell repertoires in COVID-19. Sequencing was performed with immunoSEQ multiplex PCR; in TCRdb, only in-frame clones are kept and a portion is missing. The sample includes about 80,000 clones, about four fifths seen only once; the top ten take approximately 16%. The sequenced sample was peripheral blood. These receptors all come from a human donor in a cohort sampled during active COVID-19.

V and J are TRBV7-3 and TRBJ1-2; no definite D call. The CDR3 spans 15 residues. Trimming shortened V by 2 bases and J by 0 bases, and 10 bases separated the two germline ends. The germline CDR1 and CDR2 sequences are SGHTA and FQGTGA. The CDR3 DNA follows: TGTGCCAGCAGCTTAGGTGGGCCGACTAACTATGGCTACACCTTC. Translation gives CASSLGGPTNYGYTF.

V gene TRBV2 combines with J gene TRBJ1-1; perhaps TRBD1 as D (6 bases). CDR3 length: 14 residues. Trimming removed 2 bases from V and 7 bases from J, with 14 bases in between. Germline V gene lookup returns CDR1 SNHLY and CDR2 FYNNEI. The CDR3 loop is CASSERGTWGEAFF. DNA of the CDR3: TGTGCCAGCAGTGAAAGAGGGACATGGGGTGAAGCTTTCTTT.

Here the CDR3 DNA reads TGTGCCAGCAGCGCACCCCTAGGGGGGGCCCGAGCCGGGGAGCTGTTTTTT. Its translation is CASSAPLGGARAGELFF. This chain uses TRBV9 with TRBJ2-2; possible D gene TRBD2, 7 bases. Germline V gene data show CDR1 as SGDLS and CDR2 as YYNGEE. V was shortened by 3 bases and J by 6 bases, with 21 bases between the two germline ends. The CDR3 length is 17 residues.

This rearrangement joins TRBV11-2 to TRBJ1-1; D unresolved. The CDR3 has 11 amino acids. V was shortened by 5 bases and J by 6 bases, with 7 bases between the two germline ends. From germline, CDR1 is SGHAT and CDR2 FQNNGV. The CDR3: CASSVLPEAFF. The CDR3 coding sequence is TGTGCCAGCAGCGTTCTACCTGAAGCTTTCTTT.

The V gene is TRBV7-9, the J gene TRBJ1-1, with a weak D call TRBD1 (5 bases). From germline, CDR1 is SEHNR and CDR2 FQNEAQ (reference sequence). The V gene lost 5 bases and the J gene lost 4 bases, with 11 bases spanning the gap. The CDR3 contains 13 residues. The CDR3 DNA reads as TGTGCCAGCAGCCCGACAGAGACCACTGAAGCTTTCTTT. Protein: CASSPTETTEAFF.

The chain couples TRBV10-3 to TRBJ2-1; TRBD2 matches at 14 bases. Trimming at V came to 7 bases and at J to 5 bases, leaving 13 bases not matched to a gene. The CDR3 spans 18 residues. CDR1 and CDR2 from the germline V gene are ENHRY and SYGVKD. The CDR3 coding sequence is TGTGCCATCACCCGACTAGCGGGAGGGCGGATGTCTAACAATGAGCAGTTCTTC. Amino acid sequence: CAITRLAGGRMSNNEQFF.

The CDR3 DNA is TGTGCCAGCAGTCGGGACAGGGGGGCAGAAGTGGGCACAGATACGCAGTATTTT. This sequence encodes CASSRDRGAEVGTDTQYF. The chain joins TRBV6-6 to TRBJ2-3; 11 bases match TRBD1. The V and J ends lost 5 bases and 1 base, in that order; junction bases with no gene match: 11. This CDR3 comprises 18 residues. CDR1 and CDR2 (germline): MNHNY, SVGAGI (reference sequence).

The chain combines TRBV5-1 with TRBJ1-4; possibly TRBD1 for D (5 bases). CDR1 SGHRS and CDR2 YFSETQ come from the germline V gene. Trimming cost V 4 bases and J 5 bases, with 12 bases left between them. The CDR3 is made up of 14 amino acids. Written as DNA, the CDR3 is TGCGCCAGCAGCCAGGGTATCGGGAATGAAAAACTGTTTTTT. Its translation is CASSQGIGNEKLFF. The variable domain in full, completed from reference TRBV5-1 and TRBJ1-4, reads KAGVTQTPRYLIKTRGQQVTLSCSPISGHRSVSWYQQTPGQGLQFLFEYFSETQRNKGNFPGRFSGRQFSNSRSEMNVSTLELGDSALYLCASSQGIGNEKLFFGSGTQLSVL.

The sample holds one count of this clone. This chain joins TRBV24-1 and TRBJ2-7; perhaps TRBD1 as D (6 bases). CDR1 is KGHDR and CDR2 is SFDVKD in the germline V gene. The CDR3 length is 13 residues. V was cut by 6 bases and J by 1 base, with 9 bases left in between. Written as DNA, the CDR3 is TGTGCCACCAGTTCGACAGGTTCCTACGAGCAGTACTTC. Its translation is CATSSTGSYEQYF.

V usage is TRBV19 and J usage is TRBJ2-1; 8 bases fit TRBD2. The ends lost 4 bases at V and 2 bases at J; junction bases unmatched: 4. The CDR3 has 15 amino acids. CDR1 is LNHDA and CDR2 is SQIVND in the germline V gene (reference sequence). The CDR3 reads CASSTGTSPYNEQFF. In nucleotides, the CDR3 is TGTGCCAGTAGTACCGGGACTAGTCCCTACAATGAGCAGTTCTTC.

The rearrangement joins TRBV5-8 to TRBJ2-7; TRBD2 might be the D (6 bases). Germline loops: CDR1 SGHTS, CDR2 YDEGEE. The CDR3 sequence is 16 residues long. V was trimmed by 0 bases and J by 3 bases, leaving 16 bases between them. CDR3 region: CASSLATGGSLYEQYV. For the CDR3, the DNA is TGTGCCAGCAGCTTGGCAACCGGGGGTTCTCTCTACGAGCAGTACGTC.

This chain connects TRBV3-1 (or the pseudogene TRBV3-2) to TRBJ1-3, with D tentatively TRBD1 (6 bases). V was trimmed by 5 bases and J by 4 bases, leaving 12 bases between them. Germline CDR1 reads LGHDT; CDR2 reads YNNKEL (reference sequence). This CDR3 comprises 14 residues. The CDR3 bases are TGTGCCAGCAGCACACAGGGAAGAGGAAACACCATATATTTT. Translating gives CASSTQGRGNTIYF.

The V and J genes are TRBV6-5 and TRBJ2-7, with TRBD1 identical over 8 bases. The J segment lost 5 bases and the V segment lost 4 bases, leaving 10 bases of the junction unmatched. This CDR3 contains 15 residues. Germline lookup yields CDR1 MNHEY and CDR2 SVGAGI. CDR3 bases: TGTGCCAGCAGTTTATCGGACAGGGAGATGAACGAGCAGTACGTC. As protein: CASSLSDREMNEQYV.

The CDR3 reads CASSKKIVLNTEAFF. The CDR3 DNA is TGTGCCAGCAGCAAAAAAATAGTCCTGAACACTGAAGCTTTCTTT. The rearrangement joins TRBV21-1 to TRBJ1-1. TRBV21-1 is labeled a pseudogene. The CDR3 consists of 15 residues.

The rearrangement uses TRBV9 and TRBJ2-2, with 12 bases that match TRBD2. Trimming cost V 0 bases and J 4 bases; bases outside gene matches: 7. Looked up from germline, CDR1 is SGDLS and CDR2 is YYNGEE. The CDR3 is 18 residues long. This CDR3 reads CASSVVLAGGLGTGELFF. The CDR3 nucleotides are TGTGCCAGCAGCGTAGTTCTAGCGGGGGGGCTGGGCACCGGGGAGCTGTTTTTT.

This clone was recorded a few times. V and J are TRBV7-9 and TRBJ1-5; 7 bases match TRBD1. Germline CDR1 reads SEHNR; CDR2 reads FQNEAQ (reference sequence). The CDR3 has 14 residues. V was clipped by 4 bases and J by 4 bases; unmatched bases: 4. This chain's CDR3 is CASSYGQVNQPQHF. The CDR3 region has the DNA TGTGCCAGCAGCTATGGACAGGTTAATCAGCCCCAGCATTTT.

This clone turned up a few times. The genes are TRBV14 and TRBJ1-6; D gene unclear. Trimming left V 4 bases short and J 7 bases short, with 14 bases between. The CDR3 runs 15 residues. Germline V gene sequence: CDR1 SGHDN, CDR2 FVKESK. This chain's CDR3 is CASSLVGLGNSPLHF. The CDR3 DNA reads TGTGCCAGCAGCCTCGTCGGACTCGGGAATTCACCCCTCCACTTT.

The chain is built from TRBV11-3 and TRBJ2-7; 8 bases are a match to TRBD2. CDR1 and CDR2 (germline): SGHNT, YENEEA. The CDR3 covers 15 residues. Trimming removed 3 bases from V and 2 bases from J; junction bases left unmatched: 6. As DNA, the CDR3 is TGTGCCAGCAGCTTCAAGCCGGGAGGGGCCTACGAGCAGTACTTC. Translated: CASSFKPGGAYEQYF.

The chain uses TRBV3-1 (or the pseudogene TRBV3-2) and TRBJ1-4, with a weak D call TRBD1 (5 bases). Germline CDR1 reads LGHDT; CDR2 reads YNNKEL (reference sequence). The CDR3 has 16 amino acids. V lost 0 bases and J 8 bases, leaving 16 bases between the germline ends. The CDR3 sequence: CASSQEGGGLEEKLFF. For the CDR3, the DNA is TGTGCCAGCAGCCAAGAGGGGGGAGGGTTGGAAGAAAAACTGTTTTTT.

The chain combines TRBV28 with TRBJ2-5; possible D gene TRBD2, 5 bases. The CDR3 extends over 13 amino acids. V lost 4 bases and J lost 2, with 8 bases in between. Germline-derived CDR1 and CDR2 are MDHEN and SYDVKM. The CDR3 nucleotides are TGTGCCAGCAGTTCACTAGAACAAGAGACCCAGTACTTC. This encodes CASSSLEQETQYF.

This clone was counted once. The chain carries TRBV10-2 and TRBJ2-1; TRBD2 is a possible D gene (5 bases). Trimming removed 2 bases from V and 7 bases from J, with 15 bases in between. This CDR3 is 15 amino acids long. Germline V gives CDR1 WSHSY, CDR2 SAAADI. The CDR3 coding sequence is TGCGCCAGCAGTGAGGCGGTAGTGGGAGTGAATGAGCAGTTCTTC. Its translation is CASSEAVVGVNEQFF.

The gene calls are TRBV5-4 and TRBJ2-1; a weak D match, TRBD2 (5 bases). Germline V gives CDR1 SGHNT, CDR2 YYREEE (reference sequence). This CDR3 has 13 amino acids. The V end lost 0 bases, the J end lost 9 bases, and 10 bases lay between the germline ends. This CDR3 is CASSLAHGIEQFF. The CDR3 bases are TGTGCCAGCAGCTTGGCCCACGGGATTGAGCAGTTCTTC.

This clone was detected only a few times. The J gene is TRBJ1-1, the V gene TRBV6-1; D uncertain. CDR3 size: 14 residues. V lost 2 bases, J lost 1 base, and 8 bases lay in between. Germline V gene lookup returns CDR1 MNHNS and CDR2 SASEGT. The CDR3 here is CASSELVPNTEAFF. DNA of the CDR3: TGTGCCAGCAGTGAATTAGTTCCGAACACTGAAGCTTTCTTT.

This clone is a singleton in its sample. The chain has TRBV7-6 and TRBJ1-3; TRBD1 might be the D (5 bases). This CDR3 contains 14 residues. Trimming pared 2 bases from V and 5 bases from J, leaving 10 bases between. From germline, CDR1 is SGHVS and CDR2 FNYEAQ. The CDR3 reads CASSLTADRNTIYF. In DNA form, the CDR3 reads TGTGCCAGCAGCTTAACGGCGGACAGAAACACCATATATTTT.

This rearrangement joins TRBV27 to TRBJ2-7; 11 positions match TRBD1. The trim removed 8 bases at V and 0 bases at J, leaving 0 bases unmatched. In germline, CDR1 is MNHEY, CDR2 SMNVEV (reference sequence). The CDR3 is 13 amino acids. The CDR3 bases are TGTGCCAGCGGACAGGGGGCCTCCTACGAGCAGTACGTC. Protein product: CASGQGASYEQYV.

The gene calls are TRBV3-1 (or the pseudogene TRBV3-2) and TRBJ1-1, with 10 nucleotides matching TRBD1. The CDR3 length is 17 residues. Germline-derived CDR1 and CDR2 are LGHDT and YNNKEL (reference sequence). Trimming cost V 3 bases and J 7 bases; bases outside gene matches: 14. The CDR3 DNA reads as TGTGCCAGCAGCCAGGACCTAACCGGGACAGGGGAATATGAAGCTTTCTTT. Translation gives CASSQDLTGTGEYEAFF.

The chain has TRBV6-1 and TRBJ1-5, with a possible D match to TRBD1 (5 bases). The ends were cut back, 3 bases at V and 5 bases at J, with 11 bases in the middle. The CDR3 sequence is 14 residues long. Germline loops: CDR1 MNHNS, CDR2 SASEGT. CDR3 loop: CASSDGQGYQPQHF. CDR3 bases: TGTGCCAGCAGTGATGGGCAGGGCTATCAGCCCCAGCATTTT.

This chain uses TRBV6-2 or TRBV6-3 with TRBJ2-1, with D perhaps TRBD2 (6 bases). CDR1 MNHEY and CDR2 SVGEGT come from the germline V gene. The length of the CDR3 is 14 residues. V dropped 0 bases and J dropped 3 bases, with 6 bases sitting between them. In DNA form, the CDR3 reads TGTGCCAGCAGTTACTCGGGAGGCTACAATGAGCAGTTCTTC. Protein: CASSYSGGYNEQFF.

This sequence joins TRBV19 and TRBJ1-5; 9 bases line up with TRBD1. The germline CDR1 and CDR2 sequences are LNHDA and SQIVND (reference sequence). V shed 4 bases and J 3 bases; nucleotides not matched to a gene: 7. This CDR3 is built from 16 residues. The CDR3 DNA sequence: TGTGCCAGTAGTAAGGGACAGGGCGTTACCAATCAGCCCCAGCATTTT. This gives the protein CASSKGQGVTNQPQHF.